This is a list of T cell receptor beta chains from one sample in a study of blood T cell repertoires in COVID-19. TCRdb's table, derived via immunoSEQ multiplex PCR, lists solely in-frame clones and lacks some. The data show 120,000 or so clones, over 80% seen once. The sequenced sample consisted of peripheral blood. These receptors all stem from a man aged 60 to 69 with acute or convalescent COVID-19. The CDR3 runs from the conserved cysteine through the conserved F or W. D genes are given only for firm matches. Only some rows state a clone size, as once, few, many or a class for expanded clones.

j_call	clone_size	v_call	d_call	cdr3_aa	cdr3_nt
TRBJ2-7	NA	TRBV3-1/TRBV3-2	NA	CASSQDLGVWDEQYF	TGTGCCAGCAGCCAAGACCTGGGCGTGTGGGACGAGCAGTACTTC
TRBJ2-7	NA	TRBV2	NA	CASGRENEQYF	TGTGCCAGCGGCCGGGAGAACGAGCAGTACTTC
TRBJ2-7	NA	TRBV5-1	TRBD2	CASSLDPAGEQYF	TGCGCCAGCAGCTTGGACCCAGCGGGGGAGCAGTACTTC
TRBJ2-3	NA	TRBV6-5	NA	CASSYSMGGADTQYF	TGTGCCAGCAGTTACTCGATGGGGGGGGCGGATACGCAGTATTTT
TRBJ1-5	NA	TRBV6-6	TRBD1	CASRSGTVNQPQHF	TGTGCCAGCAGATCCGGGACAGTAAATCAGCCCCAGCATTTT
TRBJ2-2	NA	TRBV19	NA	CASKFDRNTGELFF	TGTGCCAGTAAGTTTGACAGAAACACCGGGGAGCTGTTTTTT
TRBJ1-6	NA	TRBV5-5	NA	CASSFRTDNSPLHF	TGTGCCAGCAGCTTTCGGACAGATAATTCACCCCTCCACTTT
TRBJ2-7	NA	TRBV27	NA	CASSLGSYFYEQYF	TGTGCCAGCAGTTTGGGCAGCTACTTCTACGAGCAGTACTTC
TRBJ2-3	NA	TRBV5-1	NA	CASSLRTAIMSTDTQYF	TGCGCCAGCAGCTTGAGGACAGCAATTATGAGCACAGATACGCAGTATTTT
TRBJ2-7	NA	TRBV27	NA	CASSFTGMGHEQYF	TGTGCCAGCAGTTTTACCGGGATGGGCCACGAGCAGTACTTC
TRBJ2-2	NA	TRBV7-8	NA	CASSLPLRVRPAGELFF	TGTGCCAGCAGCTTACCCCTCCGGGTTCGGCCAGCCGGGGAGCTGTTTTTT
TRBJ2-2	NA	TRBV6-5	NA	CASLRGTGELFF	TGTGCCAGCCTTCGGGGGACCGGGGAGCTGTTTTTT
TRBJ2-7	NA	TRBV4-1	TRBD2	CASSQDGVAGVGEQYF	TGCGCCAGCAGCCAAGATGGGGTAGCGGGAGTTGGGGAGCAGTACTTC
TRBJ2-7	NA	TRBV30	NA	CAWTGAGYEQYF	TGTGCCTGGACTGGGGCCGGCTACGAGCAGTACTTC
TRBJ2-1	NA	TRBV4-1	NA	CASSQGLASNEQFF	TGCGCCAGCAGCCAAGGCCTAGCGAGTAATGAGCAGTTCTTC
TRBJ1-3	NA	TRBV19	NA	CASSGHSSSGNTIYF	TGTGCCAGTTCTGGGCACAGCAGCTCTGGAAACACCATATATTTT
TRBJ2-7	NA	TRBV28	TRBD2	CASSLGTSGSIEQYF	TGTGCCAGCAGTTTAGGGACTAGCGGGAGTATCGAGCAGTACTTC
TRBJ2-1	NA	TRBV9	TRBD2	CASSVVASGDNEQFF	TGTGCCAGCAGCGTAGTAGCTAGCGGGGACAATGAGCAGTTCTTC
TRBJ2-1	NA	TRBV18	TRBD2	CASSLAGGPYNEQFF	TGTGCCAGCTCACTAGCGGGAGGGCCCTACAATGAGCAGTTCTTC
TRBJ2-3	NA	TRBV10-1	TRBD2	CASSDPSGSGRDTQYF	TGCGCCAGCAGTGACCCTAGCGGGAGCGGTAGGGATACGCAGTATTTT
TRBJ1-6	NA	TRBV27	TRBD1	CASKTGLLNSPLHF	TGTGCCAGCAAGACAGGGCTATTGAATTCACCCCTCCACTTT
TRBJ2-5	NA	TRBV5-1	TRBD1	CASSSSGTGGGETQYF	TGCGCCAGCAGCTCATCCGGGACAGGGGGCGGAGAGACCCAGTACTTC
TRBJ2-2	NA	TRBV5-1	TRBD2	CASRPSSGTNTGELFF	TGCGCCAGCAGACCCTCTAGCGGGACGAACACCGGGGAGCTGTTTTTT
TRBJ2-6	few	TRBV27	NA	CASSLTPQGFSGANVLTF	TGTGCCAGCAGTTTAACCCCCCAGGGGTTTTCTGGGGCCAACGTCCTGACTTTC
TRBJ1-1	NA	TRBV6-6	TRBD1	CASSTGVSEAFF	TGTGCCAGCAGCACAGGGGTTTCTGAAGCTTTCTTT
TRBJ2-5	NA	TRBV11-3	TRBD2	CASSLGLAGETQYF	TGTGCCAGCAGCTTGGGACTAGCAGGGGAGACCCAGTACTTC
TRBJ1-5	NA	TRBV5-1	TRBD1	CASSLEGQGAQPQHF	TGCGCCAGCAGCTTGGAGGGACAGGGGGCTCAGCCCCAGCATTTT
TRBJ1-1	NA	TRBV15	NA	CATSRGGVGNTEAFF	TGTGCCACCAGCAGGGGAGGGGTGGGGAACACTGAAGCTTTCTTT
TRBJ2-3	NA	TRBV20-1	TRBD2	CSASSGTTDTQYF	TGCAGTGCTAGTAGCGGGACCACAGATACGCAGTATTTT
TRBJ1-2	NA	TRBV2	TRBD1	CASSGGQPFGYTF	TGTGCCAGCAGTGGGGGACAGCCTTTCGGCTACACCTTC
TRBJ1-2	NA	TRBV30	NA	CAWSSGGRVRGYTF	TGTGCCTGGAGTTCCGGGGGGCGTGTTAGGGGCTACACCTTC
TRBJ2-3	NA	TRBV7-2	TRBD2	CASRRTSGADTQYF	TGTGCCAGCAGGCGGACTAGTGGGGCAGATACGCAGTATTTT
TRBJ2-5	NA	TRBV11-2	NA	CASSRRGQETQYF	TGTGCCAGCAGTCGACGGGGGCAAGAGACCCAGTACTTC